This TCR beta chain came from a study of T cell changes during pregnancy in multiple sclerosis. This table comes from immunoSEQ multiplex PCR, and its TCRdb copy is limited to in-frame clones, with some not included. The data show about 70,000 clones, with roughly 94% seen just once and about 0.6% held by the top ten. This TCR came from a female donor with multiple sclerosis, enrolled in a pregnancy study. Specimen: peripheral blood, collected in the third trimester of pregnancy.

CDR3 amino acids: CASTLQGYTGELFF. The CDR3 DNA follows: TGTGCCAGCACTCTCCAGGGGTACACCGGGGAGCTGTTTTTT. This sequence joins TRBV7-2 and TRBJ2-2, with a weak D call TRBD1 (6 bases). CDR3 length: 14 residues. Between the trimmed V and J ends, which lost 7 bases and 3 bases, there was a span of 12 bases. Germline V gene sequence: CDR1 SGHTA, CDR2 FQGNSA.